This T cell receptor beta chain stems from a study of blood T cell repertoires in COVID-19. Turning to the study itself: Both acute and convalescent COVID-19 samples were obtained from the United States, Italy and Spain. T cells, B-cell-depleted T cells, or PBMCs provided the cDNA or gDNA that served as material.

CDR3 size: 16 residues. Per the germline V gene, CDR1 is LNHDA and CDR2 is SQIVND (reference sequence). The V end lost 7 bases, the J end lost 0 bases, and 16 bases lay between the germline ends. The authors' processing: Cell counts per sample came from amplifying reference gene primers. The data were produced by immunoSEQ multiplex PCR, yet TCRdb's version contains in-frame clones alone and is incomplete. The DNA gave D and trimming, while V, J and clone size come from that table. Here the sample spans more than 9,500 clones, approximately 89% being singletons. The J gene is TRBJ1-3, the V gene TRBV19; tentative D call: TRBD1 (5 bases). This receptor was obtained from a human donor in a cohort sampled during active COVID-19. Sample: peripheral blood. The CDR3 DNA sequence: TGTGCCAGTATTTCGGGACTTGTCAACTCTGGAAACACCATATATTTT. Amino acid sequence: CASISGLVNSGNTIYF.